Here is one T cell receptor (beta chain) with its context. Its cognate antigen is unknown. Looked up from germline, CDR1 is SQVTM and CDR2 is ANQGSEA. V was cut by 5 bases and J by 6 bases, with 12 bases left in between. The CDR3 has 12 amino acids. This sample is drawn from a study of cytotoxic CD8 clonotypes in ibrutinib-treated CLL. Study-wide findings and caveats: Measured clonality at baseline was greater than in age-matched healthy donors and tracked with circulating CD8+ T-cell counts. Treatment left the uncommon public clonotypes either contracted or stable in frequency.

T cells were sequenced at a targeted depth of 1 in 200,000 to 1 in 1 million. Repertoires were generated with immunoSEQ multiplex PCR, while TCRdb's copy carries only in-frame clones and drops some. The table records around 250,000 clones, about three quarters of them present only once. This specimen was PBMCs, taken after 24 months of ibrutinib treatment. The receptor's source is a human donor with chronic lymphocytic leukemia. This chain links TRBV29-1 with TRBJ2-3, with D possibly being TRBD1 (5 bases). The CDR3 nucleotides read TGCAGCGTTCTCCGTCCAGGGGATACGCAGTATTTT. Protein sequence: CSVLRPGDTQYF.